The rows below give T cell receptor beta chains drawn from one sample of a study of T cells expressing NK-cell markers. TCRdb re-called the 5' RACE reads; one entry per CDR3 protein, DNA not given. The sample data list a few hundred thousand distinct CDR3 sequences. The specimen sequenced was blood T cells: a sorted CD56 or NKG2C T cell subset, CD4+ or CD8+ T cells, or bulk PBMC T cells (not recorded which). These receptors were obtained from a man between 18 and 69 years old in good health. Each CDR3 is given with its conserved first and last residue.

v_call: TRBV29-1
j_call: TRBJ1-2
cdr3_aa: CSVELQGADGYTF

v_call: TRBV7-2
j_call: TRBJ2-3
cdr3_aa: CASRNRGAESDTQYF

v_call: TRBV12-3/TRBV12-4
j_call: TRBJ1-2
cdr3_aa: CASRDGTDFYLEGYTF

v_call: TRBV12-3/TRBV12-4
j_call: TRBJ2-3
cdr3_aa: CASSEPGLGDTQYF

v_call: TRBV5-6
j_call: TRBJ1-2
cdr3_aa: CASSSTGTGGRGYTF

v_call: TRBV20-1
j_call: TRBJ2-1
cdr3_aa: CSATRGGEQFF

v_call: TRBV9
j_call: TRBJ2-7
cdr3_aa: CASSAQGINEQYF

v_call: TRBV9
j_call: TRBJ2-1
cdr3_aa: CASSVGGGAYNEQFF

v_call: TRBV7-8
j_call: TRBJ2-2
cdr3_aa: CASSLRQGNGELFF

v_call: TRBV5-1
j_call: TRBJ2-7
cdr3_aa: CASSLGGHSLNEQYF

v_call: TRBV5-5
j_call: TRBJ2-1
cdr3_aa: CASSLATSGGDVYEQFF

v_call: TRBV12-3/TRBV12-4
j_call: TRBJ2-2
cdr3_aa: CASSLRGPWSGELFF

v_call: TRBV4-2
j_call: TRBJ1-2
cdr3_aa: CASSQEIGGLANYGYTF

v_call: TRBV19
j_call: TRBJ1-2
cdr3_aa: CASSPPLERTGGYTF

v_call: TRBV7-8
j_call: TRBJ1-1
cdr3_aa: CASSYRARNTEAFF

v_call: TRBV7-8
j_call: TRBJ1-1
cdr3_aa: CASSPRGKWDTEAFF

v_call: TRBV20-1
j_call: TRBJ1-2
cdr3_aa: CSARDPGTLAYGYTF

v_call: TRBV30
j_call: TRBJ2-1
cdr3_aa: CAWSVRRRDEQFF

v_call: TRBV29-1
j_call: TRBJ2-7
cdr3_aa: CSVANGGIPYEQYF

v_call: TRBV3-1
j_call: TRBJ1-6
cdr3_aa: CASSHSGAYNSPLHF

v_call: TRBV4-2
j_call: TRBJ2-3
cdr3_aa: CASSQDTSGGRDTQYF

v_call: TRBV29-1
j_call: TRBJ2-1
cdr3_aa: CSSSLLGGNEQFF

v_call: TRBV28
j_call: TRBJ1-2
cdr3_aa: CASSSGIYGYTF

v_call: TRBV29-1
j_call: TRBJ2-6
cdr3_aa: CSVGQGAGSGANVLTF

v_call: TRBV7-8
j_call: TRBJ1-5
cdr3_aa: CASRLDRGNQPQHF

v_call: TRBV7-6
j_call: TRBJ2-1
cdr3_aa: CASSRELARYNEQFF

v_call: TRBV5-1
j_call: TRBJ2-3
cdr3_aa: CASSSTQRGGQLRTDTQYF

v_call: TRBV7-9
j_call: TRBJ1-5
cdr3_aa: CASTPGEAGPQPQHF

v_call: TRBV3-1
j_call: TRBJ2-1
cdr3_aa: CASSLAGTGFNEQFF

v_call: TRBV19
j_call: TRBJ2-3
cdr3_aa: CASSKGTGGFTDTQYF

v_call: TRBV3-1
j_call: TRBJ2-3
cdr3_aa: CASSLTSGKDTQYF

v_call: TRBV7-2
j_call: TRBJ1-2
cdr3_aa: CASSLGLGGYTF